These 17 T cell receptor beta chains were all obtained from the same sample, sequenced in a study of T cells in Graves' hyperthyroidism and ophthalmopathy. The TCR beta CDR3 regions underwent amplification using RNA transcripts as the source. RT-PCR in the first round (using the HTBI primer set) targeted the TCR CDR3. Each CDR3 protein is one row after TCRdb ran MiXCR on the multiplex PCR reads. The sample consists of around 390,000 distinct CDR3 sequences, approximately 14% of them appearing once. Sequencing was performed on blood. These receptors were collected from a woman in her 30s with Graves' ophthalmopathy.

This clonotype was seen repeatedly, ten times or more. The gene calls are TRBV15 and TRBJ2-2; 9 nucleotides line up with TRBD1. The germline V gene has CDR1 LNHNV and CDR2 YYDKDF (reference sequence). Trimming removed 0 bases from V and 4 bases from J; junction bases left unmatched: 6. The CDR3 has 17 amino acids. CDR3 in DNA: TGTGCCACCAGCAGAGATCAGGGGACAGGGAGCACCGGGGAGCTGTTTTTT. It specifies CATSRDQGTGSTGELFF.

This clonotype was picked up many times. The rearrangement uses TRBV27 and TRBJ1-5; D unresolved. Trimming shortened V by 3 bases and J by 6 bases, and 12 bases separated the two germline ends. This CDR3 spans 14 amino acids. Germline CDR1 MNHEY, CDR2 SMNVEV (reference sequence). The CDR3 sequence is CASSFNGETQPQHF. The CDR3 DNA sequence: TGTGCCAGCAGTTTCAATGGGGAGACTCAGCCCCAGCATTTT.

The gene calls are TRBV7-9 and TRBJ1-3; D not certain. Germline assignment: CDR1 SEHNR and CDR2 FQNEAQ (reference sequence). The CDR3 extends over 14 amino acids. The ends were cut back, 1 base at V and 4 bases at J, with 8 bases in the middle. CDR3 in amino acids: CASSLEYAGNTIYF. In nucleotides, the CDR3 is TGTGCCAGCAGCTTAGAGTACGCGGGAAACACCATATATTTT.

This clonotype turned up a few times. The rearrangement links TRBV4-2 to TRBJ2-3, with 10 bases lining up with TRBD2. Germline loops: CDR1 LGHNA, CDR2 YNFKEQ. Losses at the gene ends were 1 base for V and 0 bases for J; bases not matched to a gene: 1. The CDR3 consists of 16 residues. The CDR3 reads CASSQAAGGSTDTQYF. The CDR3 coding sequence is TGTGCCAGCAGCCAAGCAGCGGGGGGGAGCACAGATACGCAGTATTTT.

There are many counts of this clonotype. V usage is TRBV27 and J usage is TRBJ1-4; a weak D match, TRBD1 (6 bases). V was shortened by 5 bases and J by 8 bases, with 12 bases between the two germline ends. The CDR3 length is 13 residues. Germline-derived CDR1 and CDR2 are MNHEY and SMNVEV (reference sequence). CDR3: CASSEYRAEKLFF. The CDR3 DNA follows: TGTGCCAGCAGTGAGTACAGGGCGGAAAAACTGTTTTTT.

This clonotype appeared many times. This sequence joins TRBV12-3 or TRBV12-4 and TRBJ1-1; unclear D gene. V lost 8 bases and J 0 bases, leaving 13 bases between the germline ends. The CDR3 is made up of 14 amino acids. The CDR3 loop is CASLSSQLNTEAFF. CDR3 coding DNA: TGTGCCAGCCTATCCTCCCAGCTGAACACTGAAGCTTTCTTT.

In this sample, this clonotype turned up many times. This chain joins TRBV7-9 and TRBJ1-1; the D is unclear. The CDR3 consists of 15 residues. With 2 bases removed from V and 3 bases from J, the gap between germline ends came to 13 bases. Germline CDR1 and CDR2: SEHNR and FQNEAQ (reference sequence). The CDR3 region is CASSLYQNLDTEAFF. Written as DNA, the CDR3 is TGTGCCAGCAGCTTATATCAGAATCTGGACACTGAAGCTTTCTTT.

A note on this clonotype: This may be a read error: a much more frequent sequence differs by one nucleotide. This chain links TRBV20-1 with TRBJ1-1, with D possibly TRBD1 on 5 matching bases. The CDR3 is 12 amino acids. Germline V gene data show CDR1 as DFQATT and CDR2 as SNEGSKA (reference sequence). For the CDR3, the DNA is TGCAGTGCCAGGGAGGGGAACACTGGAGCTTTCTTT. This gives the protein CSAREGNTGAFF.

The chain uses TRBV5-4 and TRBJ1-3; D is unclear. V dropped 4 bases and J dropped 4 bases, with 15 bases sitting between them. This CDR3 region has 15 residues. Germline CDR1 is SGHNT and CDR2 is YYREEE (reference sequence). CDR3 DNA: TGTGCCAGCAGCACGGTGGACGGACCGGGAAACACCATATATTTT. Its translation: CASSTVDGPGNTIYF.

V gene TRBV20-1 combines with J gene TRBJ2-1; the D call may be TRBD1 or TRBD2 (7 bases each). Germline V CDR1 and CDR2: DFQATT, SNEGSKA (reference sequence). Deletions cut 5 bases from V and 8 bases from J, with 16 bases between. The CDR3 is made up of 13 amino acids. Written as DNA, the CDR3 is TGCAGTGCTGGGGAGGGGGCGGAGGATGAGCAGTTCTTC. It translates to CSAGEGAEDEQFF.

This clonotype was seen repeatedly, ten times or more. The V call is TRBV7-3, the J call TRBJ1-1, with D tentatively TRBD1 (6 bases). CDR3 size: 18 residues. V dropped 0 bases and J dropped 1 base, with 18 bases sitting between them. The germline gives CDR1 SGHTA, CDR2 FQGTGA. The CDR3 nucleotides read TGTGCCAGCAGCTTAACGGCCAGGGGAGAATTCCGGAACACTGAAGCTTTCTTT. As protein: CASSLTARGEFRNTEAFF.

J is TRBJ1-2 and V is TRBV20-1; 7 bases are shared with TRBD1. V was pared by 8 bases and J by 6 bases, with 3 bases of the junction left unmatched. CDR3 length: 10 amino acids. From germline, CDR1 is DFQATT and CDR2 SNEGSKA (reference sequence). The CDR3 sequence: CSTDRDGYTF. CDR3 DNA: TGCAGTACAGACAGGGATGGCTACACCTTC.

This clonotype was observed many times. V is TRBV20-1 and J is TRBJ2-7; tentative D call: TRBD2 (6 bases). V was clipped by 5 bases and J by 1 base, with 12 bases between them. The CDR3 totals 13 residues. In germline, CDR1 is DFQATT, CDR2 SNEGSKA (reference sequence). The CDR3 is CSAPRDSSYEQYF. The CDR3 nucleotides are TGCAGTGCTCCACGGGACTCGTCCTACGAGCAGTACTTC.

The chain couples TRBV15 to TRBJ1-4; D is perhaps TRBD1 (5 bases). Germline V gene lookup returns CDR1 LNHNV and CDR2 YYDKDF (reference sequence). CDR3 length: 15 amino acids. Trimming shortened V by 0 bases and J by 8 bases, and 13 bases separated the two germline ends. CDR3 DNA sequence: TGTGCCACCAGCAGAGATGCCGGGGGAGAGGAAAAACTGTTTTTT. This encodes CATSRDAGGEEKLFF.

On this clonotype: A much larger clone differs by one base, so this may be a read error. J is TRBJ1-5 and V is TRBV7-2; 7 nucleotides agree with TRBD1. The CDR3 is made up of 14 amino acids. Germline V gene lookup returns CDR1 SGHTA and CDR2 FQGNSA. CDR3 in amino acids: CAGSFDRGNQPQHF. The CDR3 DNA reads TGTGCCGGCAGCTTCGACAGGGGCAATCAGCCCCAGCATTTT.

Of note for this clonotype: A much bigger clone sits one base away, suggesting this may be a read error. The chain has TRBV6-2 or TRBV6-3 and TRBJ2-2, with 11 bases matching TRBD2. Germline V gene lookup returns CDR1 MNHEY and CDR2 SVGEGT. This CDR3 spans 15 amino acids. In DNA, the CDR3 is TGTGCCAGCATCCCTAGCGGGGGGAACACCGGGGAGCCGTTTTTT. Translating gives CASIPSGGNTGEPFF.

The chain recombines TRBV27 with TRBJ2-7; D not resolved. The CDR3 totals 11 residues. Germline lookup yields CDR1 MNHEY and CDR2 SMNVEV (reference sequence). V was trimmed by 9 bases and J by 2 bases, leaving 8 bases between them. CDR3 region: CASGVTYEQYF. The CDR3, as DNA: TGTGCCAGTGGGGTTACCTACGAGCAGTACTTC.